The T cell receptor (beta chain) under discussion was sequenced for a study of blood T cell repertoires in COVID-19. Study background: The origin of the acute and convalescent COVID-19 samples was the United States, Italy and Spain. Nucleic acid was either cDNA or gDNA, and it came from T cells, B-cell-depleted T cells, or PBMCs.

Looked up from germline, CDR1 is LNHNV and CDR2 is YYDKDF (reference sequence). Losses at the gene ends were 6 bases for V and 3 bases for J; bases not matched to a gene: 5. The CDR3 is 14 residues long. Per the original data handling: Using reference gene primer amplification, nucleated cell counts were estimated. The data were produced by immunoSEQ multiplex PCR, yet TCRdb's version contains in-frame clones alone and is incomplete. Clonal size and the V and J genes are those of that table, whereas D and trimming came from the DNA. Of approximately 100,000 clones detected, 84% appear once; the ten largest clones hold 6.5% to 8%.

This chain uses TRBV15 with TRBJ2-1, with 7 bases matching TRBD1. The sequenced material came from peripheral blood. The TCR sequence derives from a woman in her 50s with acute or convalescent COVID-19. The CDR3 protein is CATRPDRDYNEQFF. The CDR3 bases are TGTGCCACCAGACCAGACAGGGACTACAATGAGCAGTTCTTC.